This T cell receptor beta chain comes out of a study of cytomegalovirus exposure and HLA in healthy donors. The study's findings and limits: Altogether, more than 150 TCR beta chains were recorded as cytomegalovirus-associated. Several top significant clusters appeared, in a later analysis, to be linked to common viral pathogens. Analysis performed later found under 20,000 TCR beta sequences associated with HLA alleles at 0.05 false discovery rate.

Trimming took 4 bases from V and 4 from J; bases not matched to a gene: 6. Germline V lookup: CDR1 MGHRA, CDR2 YSYEKL. This CDR3 is 16 amino acids long. Though probably carrying unrecorded immune exposures, donors were nominally healthy at sampling. PCR employed 60 Vbeta and 13 Jbeta primers. Sequencing used immunoSEQ multiplex PCR; TCRdb keeps in-frame clones, though not all of them. The sample lists under 85,000 clones, roughly 75% seen once, with approximately 4.2% in the top ten. As concerns this clone: The antigen is not known.

The sequence came from a woman in her thirties in good health and CMV-seronegative. Sample: PBMCs. This chain uses TRBV4-1 with TRBJ1-4, with 10 bases fitting TRBD1. In DNA, the CDR3 is TGCGCCAGCAGCCTCGGACAGGGGGTCCTTAATGAAAAACTGTTTTTT. Its protein is CASSLGQGVLNEKLFF.